One T cell receptor beta chain is described in this entry. The sample originates from a study of shared clonotypes between healthy human individuals. Generated by immunoSEQ multiplex PCR, the TCRdb table keeps only in-frame clones and is missing some. The sample consists of about 2 million clones, over 85% of them appearing once. CD45RO negativity and positive selection for CCR7 defined naive CD8 cells, a population that excluded terminally differentiated effector memory CD45RA+ cells. The CDR3 loop spans 16 amino acids. CDR1 and CDR2 (germline): SGHRS, YFSETQ. After removal of 0 bases from V and 4 bases from J, the junction contained 6 bases not matched to a gene.

The J gene is TRBJ2-1, the V gene TRBV5-1, with 8 bases lining up with TRBD1. The sequencing input was naive CD8+ T cells sorted from blood. The clonotype originates from a young man in good health. The CDR3 spells CASSLDKDRAYNEQFF. CDR3 DNA sequence: TGCGCCAGCAGCTTGGACAAGGACAGGGCATACAATGAGCAGTTCTTC.